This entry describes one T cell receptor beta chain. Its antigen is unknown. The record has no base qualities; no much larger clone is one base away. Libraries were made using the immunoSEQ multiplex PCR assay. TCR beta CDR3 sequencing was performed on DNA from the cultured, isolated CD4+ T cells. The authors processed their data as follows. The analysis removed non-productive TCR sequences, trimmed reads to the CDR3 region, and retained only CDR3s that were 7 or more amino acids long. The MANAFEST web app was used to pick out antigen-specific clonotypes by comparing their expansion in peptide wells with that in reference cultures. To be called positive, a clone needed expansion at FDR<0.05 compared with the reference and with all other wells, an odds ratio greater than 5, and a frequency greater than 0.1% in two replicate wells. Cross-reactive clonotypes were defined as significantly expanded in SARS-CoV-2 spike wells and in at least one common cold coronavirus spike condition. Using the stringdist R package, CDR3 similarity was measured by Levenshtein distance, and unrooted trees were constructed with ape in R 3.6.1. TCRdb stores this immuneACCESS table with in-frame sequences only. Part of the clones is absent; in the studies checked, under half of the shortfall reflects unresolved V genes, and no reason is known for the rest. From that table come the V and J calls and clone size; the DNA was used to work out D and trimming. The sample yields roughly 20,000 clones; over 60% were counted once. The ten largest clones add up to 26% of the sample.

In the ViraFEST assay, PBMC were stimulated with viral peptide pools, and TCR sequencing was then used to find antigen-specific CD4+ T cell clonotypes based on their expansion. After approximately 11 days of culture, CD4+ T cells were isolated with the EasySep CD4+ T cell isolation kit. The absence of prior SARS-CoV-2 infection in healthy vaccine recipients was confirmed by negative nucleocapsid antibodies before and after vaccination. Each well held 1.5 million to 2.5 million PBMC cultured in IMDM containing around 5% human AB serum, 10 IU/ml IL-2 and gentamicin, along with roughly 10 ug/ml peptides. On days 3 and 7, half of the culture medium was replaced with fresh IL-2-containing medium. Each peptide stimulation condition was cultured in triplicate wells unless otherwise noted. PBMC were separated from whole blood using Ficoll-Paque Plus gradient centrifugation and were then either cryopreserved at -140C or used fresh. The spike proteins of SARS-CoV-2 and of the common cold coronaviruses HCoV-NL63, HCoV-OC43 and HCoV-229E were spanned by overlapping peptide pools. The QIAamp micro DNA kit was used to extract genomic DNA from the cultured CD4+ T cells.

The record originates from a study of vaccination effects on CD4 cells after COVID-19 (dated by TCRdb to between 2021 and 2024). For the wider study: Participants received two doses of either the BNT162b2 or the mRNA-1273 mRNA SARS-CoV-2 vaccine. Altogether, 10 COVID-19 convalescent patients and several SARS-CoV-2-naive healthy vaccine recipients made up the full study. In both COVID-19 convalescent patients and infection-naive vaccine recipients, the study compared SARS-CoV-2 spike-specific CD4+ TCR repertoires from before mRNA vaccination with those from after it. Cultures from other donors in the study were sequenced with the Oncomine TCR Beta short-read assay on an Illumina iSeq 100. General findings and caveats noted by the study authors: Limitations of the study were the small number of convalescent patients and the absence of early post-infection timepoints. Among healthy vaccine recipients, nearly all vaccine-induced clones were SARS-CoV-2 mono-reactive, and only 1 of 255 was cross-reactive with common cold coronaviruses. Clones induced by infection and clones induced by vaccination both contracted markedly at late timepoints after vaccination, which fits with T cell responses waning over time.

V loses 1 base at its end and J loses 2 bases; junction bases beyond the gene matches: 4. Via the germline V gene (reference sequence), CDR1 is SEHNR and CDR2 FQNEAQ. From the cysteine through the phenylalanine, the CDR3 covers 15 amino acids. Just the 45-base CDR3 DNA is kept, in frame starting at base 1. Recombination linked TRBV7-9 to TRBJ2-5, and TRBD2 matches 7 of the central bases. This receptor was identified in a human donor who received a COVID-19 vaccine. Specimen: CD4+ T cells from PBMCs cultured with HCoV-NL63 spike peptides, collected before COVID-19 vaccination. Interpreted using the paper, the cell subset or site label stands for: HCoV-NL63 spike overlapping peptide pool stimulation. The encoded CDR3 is CASSLEWGGQETQYF. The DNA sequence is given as TGTGCCAGCAGCTTAGAGTGGGGGGGTCAAGAGACCCAGTACTTC.